This T cell receptor beta chain was sequenced for a study of blood T cell repertoires in COVID-19 (TCRdb year 2020). The study in broad terms: The collaborator samples originated in the United States, Italy and Spain and spanned the acute and convalescent phases of COVID-19. The material from the prospective study consisted of cDNA or gDNA derived from T cells, B-cell-depleted T cells, or PBMCs. The dataset comprised deeply sampled blood TCRbeta repertoires from subjects exposed to, actively infected with, or recovered from COVID-19. The repertoires were released in a freely available public database intended as a resource for research on the immune response to SARS-CoV-2. The samples were drawn from two sources: the first 160 participants of the ongoing ImmuneRACE study, and over 950 subjects contributed by 6 global collaborators. Sample metadata almost always included a de-identified subject ID, COVID-19 status, age in years and sex. HLA class I and class II types, where available, came from metadata supplied by the sample provider rather than from assay-based typing. The investigation overall reported the following: The amount of clinical and demographic metadata varied by source and participant and was provided uncurated.

TCRbeta CDR3 regions were amplified from genomic DNA using the immunoSEQ Assay, a bias-controlled multiplex PCR. Concerning the study's data processing: The number of nucleated cells in each sample was estimated from the amplification of reference gene primers within the assay. To quantify the absolute abundance of each unique TCRbeta CDR3 rearrangement, sequence reads were collapsed and filtered. For each sample, productive Simpson clonality was calculated as the square root of Simpson's diversity index over productive rearrangements. Here the immuneACCESS table is served through TCRdb, limited to in-frame sequences with V and J called. Missing clones are a known gap in these copies; in checked studies unresolved V genes cover under half, and the rest lacks a known reason. D and trimming come from the DNA, and the V and J calls and clone size come from that table. The sample table shows hundreds of thousands of clones, and about nine tenths are seen once. Around 6% of the sample comes from the top ten.

At one collaborating source in Seattle, patients were enrolled during active infection and were followed longitudinally through the course of disease. The collaborating institutions used their own protocols to collect whole blood in K2EDTA tubes. Collaborator samples were shipped for TCRbeta analysis as frozen whole blood, isolated PBMCs, or DNA extracted from either sample type. The germline V end is reduced by 2 bases and the J end by 10 bases; junction bases left unmatched: 14. The CDR3 goes from the cysteine to the phenylalanine over 16 residues. The kept DNA is CDR3 alone, 48 bases in frame from the first base. As encoded in the germline V gene, CDR1 is MNHEY while CDR2 is SVGAGI. On this clone: Its target antigen remains unknown. Base quality data are lacking; no much larger clone is found one base away.

The V and J genes are TRBV6-5 and TRBJ1-1; a stretch of 9 junction bases matches TRBD1. Source material: peripheral blood. The receptor comes from a woman aged 50 to 65 with COVID-19, enrolled during active disease. The CDR3 corresponds to CASSYPTGLRGQGAFF. The DNA reads TGTGCCAGCAGTTACCCGACAGGCTTGCGGGGACAGGGAGCTTTCTTT.